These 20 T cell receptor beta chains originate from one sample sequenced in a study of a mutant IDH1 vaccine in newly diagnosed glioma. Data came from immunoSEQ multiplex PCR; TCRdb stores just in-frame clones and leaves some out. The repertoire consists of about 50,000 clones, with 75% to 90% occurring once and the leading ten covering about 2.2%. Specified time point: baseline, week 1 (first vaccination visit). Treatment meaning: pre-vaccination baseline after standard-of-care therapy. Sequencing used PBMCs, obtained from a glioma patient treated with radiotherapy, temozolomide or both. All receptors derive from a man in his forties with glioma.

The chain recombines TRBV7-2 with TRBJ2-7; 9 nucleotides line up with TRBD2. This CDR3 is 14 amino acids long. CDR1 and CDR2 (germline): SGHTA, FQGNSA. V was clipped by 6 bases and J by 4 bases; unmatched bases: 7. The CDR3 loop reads CASSSGLARYEQYF. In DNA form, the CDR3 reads TGTGCCAGCAGTTCTGGACTAGCGAGGTACGAGCAGTACTTC.

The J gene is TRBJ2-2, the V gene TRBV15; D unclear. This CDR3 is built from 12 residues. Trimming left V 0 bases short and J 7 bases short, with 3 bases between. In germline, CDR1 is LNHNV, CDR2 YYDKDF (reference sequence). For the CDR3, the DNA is TGTGCCACCAGCAGAGATATCGGGGAGCTGTTTTTT. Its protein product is CATSRDIGELFF. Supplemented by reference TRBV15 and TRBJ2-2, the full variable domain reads DAMVIQNPRYQVTQFGKPVTLSCSQTLNHNVMYWYQQKSSQAPKLLFHYYDKDFNNEADTPDNFQSRRPNTSFCFLDIRSPGLGDTAMYLCATSRDIGELFFGEGSRLTVL.

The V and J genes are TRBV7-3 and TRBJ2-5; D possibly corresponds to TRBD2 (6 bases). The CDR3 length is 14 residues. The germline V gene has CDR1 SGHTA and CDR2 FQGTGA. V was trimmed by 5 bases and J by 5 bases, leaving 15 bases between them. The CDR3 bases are TGTGCCAGCAGCCCGGGGACCAGCGGGGAGACCCAGTACTTC. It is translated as CASSPGTSGETQYF.

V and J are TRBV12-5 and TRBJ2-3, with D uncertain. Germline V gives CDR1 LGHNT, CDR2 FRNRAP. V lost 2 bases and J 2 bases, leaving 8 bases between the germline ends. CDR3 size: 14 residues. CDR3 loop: CASGLWSYTDTQYF. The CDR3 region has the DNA TGTGCTAGTGGTTTGTGGTCTTACACAGATACGCAGTATTTT.

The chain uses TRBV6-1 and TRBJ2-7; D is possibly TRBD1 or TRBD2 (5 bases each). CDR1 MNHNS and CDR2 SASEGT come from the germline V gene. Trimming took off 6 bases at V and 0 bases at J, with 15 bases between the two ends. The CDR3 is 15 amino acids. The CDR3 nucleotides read TGTGCCAGCAGCGCCTTGGGGACGGGCTCCTACGAGCAGTACTTC. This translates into CASSALGTGSYEQYF.

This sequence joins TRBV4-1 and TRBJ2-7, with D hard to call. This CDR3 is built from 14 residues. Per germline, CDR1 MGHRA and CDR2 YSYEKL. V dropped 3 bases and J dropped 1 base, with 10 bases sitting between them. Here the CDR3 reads CASSHFTGSYEQYF. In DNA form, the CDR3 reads TGCGCCAGCAGCCATTTTACTGGGTCCTACGAGCAGTACTTC.

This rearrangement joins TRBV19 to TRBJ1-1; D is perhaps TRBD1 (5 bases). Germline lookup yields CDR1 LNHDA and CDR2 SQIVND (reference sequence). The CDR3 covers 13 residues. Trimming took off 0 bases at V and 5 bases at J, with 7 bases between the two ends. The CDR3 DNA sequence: TGTGCCAGTAGTATAGATCGGGGGACTGAAGCTTTCTTT. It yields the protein CASSIDRGTEAFF.

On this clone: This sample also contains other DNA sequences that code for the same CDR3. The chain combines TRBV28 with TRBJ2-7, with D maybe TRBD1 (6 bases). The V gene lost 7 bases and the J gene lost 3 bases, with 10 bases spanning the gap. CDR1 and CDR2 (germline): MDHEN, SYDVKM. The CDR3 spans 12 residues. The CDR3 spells CASTQQGYEQYF. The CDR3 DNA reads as TGTGCCAGCACCCAACAGGGCTACGAGCAGTACTTC.

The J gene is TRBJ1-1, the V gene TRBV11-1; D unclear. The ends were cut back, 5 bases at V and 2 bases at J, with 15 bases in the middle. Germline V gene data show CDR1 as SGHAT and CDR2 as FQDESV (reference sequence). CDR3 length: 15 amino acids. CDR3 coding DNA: TGTGCCAGCAGCCTCTACGTTGGAGCAAACACTGAAGCTTTCTTT. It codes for CASSLYVGANTEAFF.

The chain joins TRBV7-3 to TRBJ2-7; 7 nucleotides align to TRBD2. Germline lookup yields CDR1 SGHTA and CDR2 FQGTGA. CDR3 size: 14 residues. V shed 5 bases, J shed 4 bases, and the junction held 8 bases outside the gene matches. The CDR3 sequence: CASSQGGGFYEQYF. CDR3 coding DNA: TGTGCCAGCAGCCAAGGCGGGGGATTTTACGAGCAGTACTTC.

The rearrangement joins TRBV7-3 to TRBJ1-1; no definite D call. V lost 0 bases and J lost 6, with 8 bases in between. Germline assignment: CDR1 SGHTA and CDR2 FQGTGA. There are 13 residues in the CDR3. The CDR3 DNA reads TGTGCCAGCAGCTTAACGGGCAACGCTGAAGCTTTCTTT. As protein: CASSLTGNAEAFF.

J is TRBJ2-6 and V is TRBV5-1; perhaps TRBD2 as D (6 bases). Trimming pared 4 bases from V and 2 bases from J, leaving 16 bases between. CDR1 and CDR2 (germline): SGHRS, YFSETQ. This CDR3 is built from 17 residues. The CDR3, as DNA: TGCGCCAGCAGCCCGACTACGCCGGGAGCTGGGGCCAACGTCCTGACTTTC. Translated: CASSPTTPGAGANVLTF.

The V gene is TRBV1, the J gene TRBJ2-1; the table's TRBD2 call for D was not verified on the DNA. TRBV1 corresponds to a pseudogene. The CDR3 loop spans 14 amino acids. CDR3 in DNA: TGCACCAGCAGCCGGCTAGCGGGAGCCGTTGAGCAGTTCTTC. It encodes CTSSRLAGAVEQFF.

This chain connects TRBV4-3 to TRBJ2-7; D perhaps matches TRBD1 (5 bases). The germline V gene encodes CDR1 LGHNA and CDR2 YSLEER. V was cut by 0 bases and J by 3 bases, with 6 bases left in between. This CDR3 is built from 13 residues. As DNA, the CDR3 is TGCGCCAGCAGCCAAGACCAGGGCTACGAGCAGTACTTC. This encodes CASSQDQGYEQYF.

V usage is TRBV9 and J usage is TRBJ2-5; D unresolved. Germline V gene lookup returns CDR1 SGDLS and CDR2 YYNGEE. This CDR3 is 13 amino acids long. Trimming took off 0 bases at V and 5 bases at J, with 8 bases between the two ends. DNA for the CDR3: TGTGCCAGCAGCGTAGATAAGGGTGAGACCCAGTACTTC. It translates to CASSVDKGETQYF.

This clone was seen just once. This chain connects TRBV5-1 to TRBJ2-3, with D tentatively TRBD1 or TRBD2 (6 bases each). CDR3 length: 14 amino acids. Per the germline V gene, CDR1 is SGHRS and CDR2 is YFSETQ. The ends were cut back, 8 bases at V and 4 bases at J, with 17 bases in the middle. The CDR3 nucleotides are TGCGCCAGTACGAGGGGGGAGATTGCAGATACGCAGTATTTT. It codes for CASTRGEIADTQYF.

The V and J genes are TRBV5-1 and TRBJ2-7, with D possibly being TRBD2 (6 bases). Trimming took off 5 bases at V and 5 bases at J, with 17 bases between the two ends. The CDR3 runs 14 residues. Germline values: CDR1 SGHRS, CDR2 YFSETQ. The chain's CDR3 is CASRLGTQTDEQYF. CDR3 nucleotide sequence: TGCGCCAGCAGACTCGGGACTCAAACGGACGAGCAGTACTTC.

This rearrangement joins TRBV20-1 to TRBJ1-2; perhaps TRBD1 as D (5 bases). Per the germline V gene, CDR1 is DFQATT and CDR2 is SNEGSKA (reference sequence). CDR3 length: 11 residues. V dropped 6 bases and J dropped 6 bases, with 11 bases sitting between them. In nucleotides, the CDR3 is TGCAGTGCCCGAGGGGCGGATGGCTACACCTTC. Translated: CSARGADGYTF.

CDR3 DNA: TGTGCCAGCAGCTTAGGGACAGGGTCTATCAATCAGCCCCAGCATTTT. Protein: CASSLGTGSINQPQHF. V usage is TRBV7-2 and J usage is TRBJ1-5, with 8 positions matching TRBD1. The V gene's germline CDR1 is SGHTA and CDR2 FQGNSA. V was clipped by 1 base and J by 3 bases; unmatched bases: 5. The CDR3 length is 16 residues.

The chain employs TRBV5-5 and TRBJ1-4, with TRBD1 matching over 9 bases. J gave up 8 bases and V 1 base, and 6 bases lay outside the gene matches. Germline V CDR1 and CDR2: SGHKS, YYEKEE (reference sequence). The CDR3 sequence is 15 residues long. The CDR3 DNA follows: TGTGCCAGCAGCTTGCCGGGACAGGGACAAGAAAAACTGTTTTTT. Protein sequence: CASSLPGQGQEKLFF.